This T cell receptor (beta chain) was sequenced for a study of beta chain features in type 1 diabetes. The overall study: Examination spanned fewer than 140,000,000 sorted cells from all samples.

CD4+ cells of the naive, central memory, regulatory and stem cell-like memory types were sorted via CD45RO/CCR7/CD25/CD127/CD95/CD27. Unmatched junction bases numbered 8, after V lost 1 base and J lost 0 bases. This CDR3 has 17 amino acids. The germline V gene encodes CDR1 MGHRA and CDR2 YSYEKL. Reverse transcription of all isolated RNA meant that expressed TCRB transcripts were sequenced. Produced via immunoSEQ multiplex PCR; TCRdb's table is partial and in-frame only. The data hold 230,000 or so clones, with 16% observed a single time. General study findings and limits: VDJ junctions in type 1 diabetes patients carried more deletions and fewer insertions. Researchers could not determine here whether HLA type influences TCRB rearrangement. Type 1 diabetes patients showed a moderate but significant shortening of TCRB CDR3s in all four CD4+ subsets.

This clone was seen more than once but under ten times. Antigen specificity is unknown. Input material: naive CD4+ T cells from blood. The chain uses TRBV4-1 and TRBJ2-7; 8 bases are a match to TRBD2. The sequence derives from a man between 25 and 39 years old with type 1 diabetes. CDR3 region: CASSQGILAAVSYEQYF. The CDR3, as DNA: TGCGCCAGCAGCCAAGGCATACTAGCGGCCGTCTCCTACGAGCAGTACTTC.